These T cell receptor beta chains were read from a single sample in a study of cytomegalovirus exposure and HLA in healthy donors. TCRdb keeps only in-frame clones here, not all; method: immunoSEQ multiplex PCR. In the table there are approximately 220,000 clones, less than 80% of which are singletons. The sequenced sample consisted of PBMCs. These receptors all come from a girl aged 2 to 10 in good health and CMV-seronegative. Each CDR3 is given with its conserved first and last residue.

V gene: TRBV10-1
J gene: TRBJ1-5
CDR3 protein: CASSEDRVDIPQHF

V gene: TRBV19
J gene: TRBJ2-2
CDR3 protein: CASSIEASGSAGELFF

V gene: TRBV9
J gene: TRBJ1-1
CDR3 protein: CASSAPGNIPAEAFF

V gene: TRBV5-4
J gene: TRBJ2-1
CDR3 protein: CASSSGNEQFF

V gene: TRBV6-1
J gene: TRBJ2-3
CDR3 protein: CASSGGSGTSTDTQYF

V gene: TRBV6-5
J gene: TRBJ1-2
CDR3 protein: CASGNRGGGYTF

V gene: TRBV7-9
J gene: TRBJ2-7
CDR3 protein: CASSRVLGTWEQYF

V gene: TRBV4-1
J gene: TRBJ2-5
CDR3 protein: CASSPLREQETQYF

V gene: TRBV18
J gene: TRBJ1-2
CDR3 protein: CASSPQDYYGYTF

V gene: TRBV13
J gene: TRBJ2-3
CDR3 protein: CASSLGRARGTDTQYF

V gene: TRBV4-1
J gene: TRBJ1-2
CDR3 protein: CASSFGTGGSHSRYGYTF

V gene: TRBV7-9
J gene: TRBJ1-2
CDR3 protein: CASSPQGSGGYTF

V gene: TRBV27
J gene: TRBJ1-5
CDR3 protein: CASSLAGNSNQPQHF

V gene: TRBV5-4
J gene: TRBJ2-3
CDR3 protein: CASSLRVAGSTDTQYF

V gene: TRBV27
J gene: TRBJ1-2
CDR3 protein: CAYSEGIYGYTF

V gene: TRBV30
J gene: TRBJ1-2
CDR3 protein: CAWSAGTESANYGYTF

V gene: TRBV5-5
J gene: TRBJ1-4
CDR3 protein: CASSLMAATNEKLFF

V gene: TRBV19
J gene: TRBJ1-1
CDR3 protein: CASSILGQGGKGRQNTEAFF

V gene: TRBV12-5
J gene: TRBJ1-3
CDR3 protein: CASGLVTRPGNTIYF

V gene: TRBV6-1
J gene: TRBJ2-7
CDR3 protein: CASSEALALGEQYF

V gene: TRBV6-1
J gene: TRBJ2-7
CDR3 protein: CASREAGTGYEQYF

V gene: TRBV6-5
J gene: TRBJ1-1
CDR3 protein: CASSEDRDTEAFF

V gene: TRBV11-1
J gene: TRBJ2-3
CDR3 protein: CASSSGQGREGADTQYF

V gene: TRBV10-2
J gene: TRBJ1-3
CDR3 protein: CASSPGNTIYF

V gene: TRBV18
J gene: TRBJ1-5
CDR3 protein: CASSPGTDPNQPQHF

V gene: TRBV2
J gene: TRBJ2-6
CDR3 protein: CASGTELSGANVLTF

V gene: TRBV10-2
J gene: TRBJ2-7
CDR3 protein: CASSESWGPYEQYF

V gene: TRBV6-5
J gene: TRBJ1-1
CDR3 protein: CAAGDRDIREAFF

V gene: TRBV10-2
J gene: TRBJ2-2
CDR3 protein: CASSDDGLMESCFF